Listed below are T cell receptor beta chains from one sample, sequenced in a study of T cell repertoires and HLA-DP antigens. Their target antigens are unknown. TCRdb's table, derived via immunoSEQ multiplex PCR, lists solely in-frame clones and lacks some. The sample gives about 73,000 clones, just under 80% of which show up once; approximately 1.4% is in the top ten. The specimen sequenced was CD4+ T cells from PBMCs. These receptor sequences come from a man aged 60 to 75 in good health and CMV-seronegative. Each CDR3 is given with its conserved first and last residue. D genes are given only for firm matches. Part of the rows lack a size; the others show once, few, many or a class for expanded clones.

.	TRBV7-6	.	TRBJ1-1	TGTGCCAGCAGCTCGGGACACAGAAATACTGAAGCTTTCTTT	CASSSGHRNTEAFF
TRBD1	TRBV30	once	TRBJ1-2	TGTGCCTGGGCCGGGACAGCTAGTAATGGCTACACCTTC	CAWAGTASNGYTF
TRBD1	TRBV14	.	TRBJ1-2	TGTGCCAGCAGCCGCGGGACAGGGGGCTCCCCTAACTATGGCTACACCTTC	CASSRGTGGSPNYGYTF
.	TRBV16	.	TRBJ2-7	TGTGCCAGCAGCCAAATTTTGGCAGGGGAGCAGTACTTC	CASSQILAGEQYF
.	TRBV27	.	TRBJ1-1	TGTGCCAGCATTAGGGCAGCCACTGAAGCTTTCTTT	CASIRAATEAFF
.	TRBV6-5	.	TRBJ1-5	TGTGCCAGCAGAAAGGACGGATACAATCAGCCCCAGCATTTT	CASRKDGYNQPQHF
TRBD2	TRBV10-2	.	TRBJ2-1	TGCGCCAGCAGCGATAGCGGGGGCTCCTACAATGAGCAGTTCTTC	CASSDSGGSYNEQFF
.	TRBV19	.	TRBJ1-6	TGTGCCAGTAGTATAGGGGCCCCAACATGGGGTTCGGAAGCCCTCCACTTT	CASSIGAPTWGSEALHF
.	TRBV6-1	.	TRBJ2-2	TGTGCCAGCAGTGAAGCGCTTCACGGATCGAACACCGGGGAGCTGTTTTTT	CASSEALHGSNTGELFF
.	TRBV9	.	TRBJ2-2	TGTGCCAGCAGCGTAGGAGCAGGGGAGGGAGGGCTGTTTTTT	CASSVGAGEGGLFF
TRBD1	TRBV10-3	.	TRBJ1-6	TGTGCCATCAAGACAGGGGAGTCCCGTGGTTCACCCCTCCACTTT	CAIKTGESRGSPLHF
TRBD2	TRBV4-3	.	TRBJ2-1	TGCGCCAGCAGCCAAGAGGGGACTAGCGGGAGTGATGAGCAGTTCTTC	CASSQEGTSGSDEQFF
.	TRBV15	.	TRBJ2-5	TGTGCCACCAGCAGAGATGGTATGGAGACCCAGTACTTC	CATSRDGMETQYF
.	TRBV27	few	TRBJ2-3	TGTGCCAGCAGTCGGGACCTAGCGAACACAGATACGCAGTATTTT	CASSRDLANTDTQYF
.	TRBV7-2	.	TRBJ1-5	TGTGCCAGCAGCTTAGACTACAATCAGCCCCAGCATTTT	CASSLDYNQPQHF
TRBD2	TRBV5-4	.	TRBJ2-3	TGTGCCAGCAGCTCGGGACTAGCGGGAGAGGGAGATACGCAGTATTTT	CASSSGLAGEGDTQYF
.	TRBV11-2	.	TRBJ2-5	TGTGCCAGCAGCTTAGGGCCCACACCACCGGAGACCCAGTACTTC	CASSLGPTPPETQYF
TRBD2	TRBV11-3	.	TRBJ2-1	TGTGCCAGCAGCTTAGATCGGGCTAGCGGGAAGTTGTACAATGAGCAGTTCTTC	CASSLDRASGKLYNEQFF
.	TRBV30	few	TRBJ1-1	TGTGCCTGGAGTGTAGGGTACAGAGAAAATGAAGCTTTCTTT	CAWSVGYRENEAFF
.	TRBV18	few	TRBJ1-2	TGTGCCAGCTCACCAGGCTTAGGACAGACGGTCCCGCAGGGCTACACCTTC	CASSPGLGQTVPQGYTF
TRBD1	TRBV19	.	TRBJ2-4	TGTGCCAGTAGCAGGACAGGGGAGGGTTACATTCAGTACTTC	CASSRTGEGYIQYF
TRBD2	TRBV6-6	.	TRBJ2-3	TGTGCCAGCAGTTACCGGACTAGCGGGAGGACAGATACGCAGTATTTT	CASSYRTSGRTDTQYF
.	TRBV18	.	TRBJ2-1	TGTGCCAGCTCACCAGGACTCCTCCCGTTGGAAGAGCAGTTCTTC	CASSPGLLPLEEQFF
.	TRBV15	.	TRBJ2-5	TGTGCCACCACCCCTAGGGTCCAAGAGACCCAGTACTTC	CATTPRVQETQYF
.	TRBV7-2	.	TRBJ1-2	TGTGCCAGCAGCTTAGCGCCAGGGTCGAGCTATGGCTACACCTTC	CASSLAPGSSYGYTF
.	TRBV4-3	.	TRBJ2-2	TGCGCCAGCAGCCAAGCTGTGGGGCAGTACACCGGGGAGCTGTTTTTT	CASSQAVGQYTGELFF
TRBD2	TRBV4-2	.	TRBJ2-1	TGTGCCAGCAGCCGAACCGGGACTAGCGGGACCCACAATGAGCAGTTCTTC	CASSRTGTSGTHNEQFF
.	TRBV5-6	.	TRBJ2-2	TGTGCCAGCAGCTTCATGGGAGAGCGAGACACCGGGGAGCTGTTTTTT	CASSFMGERDTGELFF
TRBD1	TRBV5-1	.	TRBJ2-3	TGCGCCAGCAGCCCGCATACAGGGGATAGCACAGATACGCAGTATTTT	CASSPHTGDSTDTQYF
.	TRBV7-9	.	TRBJ1-1	TGTGCCAGCAGCTCTACATACGGCACTGAAGCTTTCTTT	CASSSTYGTEAFF
.	TRBV7-9	.	TRBJ1-6	TGTGCCAGCAGCTTTACACGTAATTCACCCCTCCACTTT	CASSFTRNSPLHF
.	TRBV15	once	TRBJ2-2	TGTGCCACCAGCAGGGGGACCCAAAACACCGGGGAGCTGTTTTTT	CATSRGTQNTGELFF
.	TRBV14	.	TRBJ2-3	TGTGCCAGCAGCCAAGATCTTAGCGACACAGATACGCAGTATTTT	CASSQDLSDTDTQYF
.	TRBV11-2	once	TRBJ2-1	TGTGCCAGCAGCTTAGCGCAGGGGCAGCAGTTCTTC	CASSLAQGQQFF
TRBD2	TRBV19	.	TRBJ2-1	TGTGCCAGTAGCTCGGGGCTAGCGGGAGTCCAGGTCAACAATGAGCAGTTCTTC	CASSSGLAGVQVNNEQFF
.	TRBV29-1	.	TRBJ2-1	TGCAGCGTGTCCGGGAGTATCTACAATGAGCAGTTCTTC	CSVSGSIYNEQFF
TRBD1	TRBV9	.	TRBJ2-7	TGTGCCAGCAGCGAGGACAGGGGAGGGTACGAGCAGTACTTC	CASSEDRGGYEQYF
TRBD1	TRBV9	.	TRBJ1-1	TGTGCCAGCAGCGGACAGGGAGAGGCGAACACTGAAGCTTTCTTT	CASSGQGEANTEAFF
TRBD1	TRBV18	.	TRBJ1-5	TGTGCCAGCTCACCGGCGCAGGGGGCTGGTCAGCCCCAGCATTTT	CASSPAQGAGQPQHF
.	TRBV21-1	.	TRBJ2-3	TGTGCCAGCAGAGCAACGGCGATTGGCACAGATACGCAGTATTTT	CASRATAIGTDTQYF
.	TRBV5-8	once	TRBJ2-6	TGTGCCAGCAGCTTGTGGGGGGCGCAAGGGGCCAACGTCCTGACTTTC	CASSLWGAQGANVLTF
TRBD1	TRBV11-3	.	TRBJ2-1	TGTGCCAGCAGCCCCGGGACAGGCGGCAACAATGAGCAGTTCTTC	CASSPGTGGNNEQFF